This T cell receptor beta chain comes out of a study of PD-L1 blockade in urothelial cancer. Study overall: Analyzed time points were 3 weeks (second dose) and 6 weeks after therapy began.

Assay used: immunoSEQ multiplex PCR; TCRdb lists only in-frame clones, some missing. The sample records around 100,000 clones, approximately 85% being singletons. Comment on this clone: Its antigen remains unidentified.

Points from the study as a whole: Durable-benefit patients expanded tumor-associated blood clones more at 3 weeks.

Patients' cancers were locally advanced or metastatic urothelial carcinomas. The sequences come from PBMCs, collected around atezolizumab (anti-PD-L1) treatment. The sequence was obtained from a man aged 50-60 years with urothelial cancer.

CDR3 protein: CASSSRDRVKGTEAFF. In DNA form, the CDR3 reads TGTGCCAGCAGCTCACGGGACAGGGTCAAAGGCACTGAAGCTTTCTTT. The V and J genes are TRBV7-9 and TRBJ1-1; 9 nucleotides line up with TRBD1. The CDR3 consists of 16 residues. J gave up 4 bases and V 4 bases, and 10 bases lay outside the gene matches. The germline gives CDR1 SEHNR, CDR2 FQNEAQ (reference sequence). The full variable domain, with the rest looked up from reference TRBV7-9 and TRBJ1-1, is DTGVSQNPRHKITKRGQNVTFRCDPISEHNRLYWYRQTLGQGPEFLTYFQNEAQLEKSRLLSDRFSAERPKGSFSTLEIQRTEQGDSAMYLCASSSRDRVKGTEAFFGQGTRLTVV.